The rows below give T cell receptor beta chains drawn from one sample of a study of blood T cell repertoires in COVID-19. Sequencing used immunoSEQ multiplex PCR; TCRdb keeps in-frame clones, though not all of them. The sample holds some 320,000 clones, over 85% seen once. The sequencing input was PBMCs or T cells enriched from blood (not recorded which). The receptors come from a man aged 55 to 70 who had recovered from COVID-19. CDR3s include the opening cysteine and the closing phenylalanine or tryptophan. Each record gives: D gene, J gene, clone size, V gene, CDR3 DNA, CDR3 protein. D genes are given only for firm matches. Size values are once, few and many counts, or a class for expanded clones, and some rows have none.

D: TRBD1
J: TRBJ2-5
size: .
V: TRBV19
DNA: TGTGCCAGTAGTAGCATCCGGGACAGGGCGCGGTGGACGCAAGAGACCCAGTACTTC
CDR3: CASSSIRDRARWTQETQYF

D: .
J: TRBJ2-1
size: .
V: TRBV30
DNA: TGTGCCTGGAGGCAGGGATCCTACAATGAGCAGTTCTTC
CDR3: CAWRQGSYNEQFF

D: TRBD2
J: TRBJ2-1
size: .
V: TRBV24-1
DNA: TGTGCCACCCGACTAGCGGGAGTAGATGAGCAGTTCTTC
CDR3: CATRLAGVDEQFF

D: .
J: TRBJ2-1
size: few
V: TRBV6-2/TRBV6-3
DNA: TGTGCCAGCAGCCTATTGTCTAGCTACAATGAGCAGTTCTTC
CDR3: CASSLLSSYNEQFF

D: TRBD2
J: TRBJ2-5
size: .
V: TRBV7-2
DNA: TGTGCCAGCAGCCTAGCGGGGGCGCGGGAGACCCAGTACTTC
CDR3: CASSLAGARETQYF

D: .
J: TRBJ2-1
size: .
V: TRBV5-6
DNA: TGTGCCAGCAGCTTTGAGACAGCTTACAATGAGCAGTTCTTC
CDR3: CASSFETAYNEQFF

D: .
J: TRBJ1-5
size: .
V: TRBV19
DNA: TGTGCCAGTAGTATGGCGGCGGGGTCCAATCAGCCCCAGCATTTT
CDR3: CASSMAAGSNQPQHF

D: TRBD1
J: TRBJ1-1
size: .
V: TRBV28
DNA: TGTGCCAGCAGTCATCGGGACAGGGGCACTGAAGCTTTCTTT
CDR3: CASSHRDRGTEAFF

D: TRBD1
J: TRBJ1-2
size: .
V: TRBV7-2
DNA: TGTGCCAGCAGCTCACAGGGGGGATCTGGCTACACCTTC
CDR3: CASSSQGGSGYTF

D: TRBD2
J: TRBJ2-7
size: few
V: TRBV19
DNA: TGTGCCAGTAGTGTAGCGGGTACCTACGAGCAGTACTTC
CDR3: CASSVAGTYEQYF

D: .
J: TRBJ1-1
size: .
V: TRBV7-9
DNA: TGTGCCAGCAGCTTATCTCCAGGGCATGAAGCTTTCTTT
CDR3: CASSLSPGHEAFF

D: .
J: TRBJ1-4
size: .
V: TRBV4-3
DNA: TGCGCCAGCAGCCAAGACCTCGGGGGAGGAGGGGAAAAACTGTTTTTT
CDR3: CASSQDLGGGGEKLFF

D: .
J: TRBJ1-2
size: .
V: TRBV5-1
DNA: TGCGCCAGCAGTCGAGAAGCAGGGGCTAACTATGGCTACACCTTC
CDR3: CASSREAGANYGYTF

D: TRBD1
J: TRBJ1-6
size: .
V: TRBV30
DNA: TGTGCCTGCCGACTCGCGGCAGGGGGGAATTCACCCCTCCACTTT
CDR3: CACRLAAGGNSPLHF

D: .
J: TRBJ1-4
size: .
V: TRBV15
DNA: TGTGCCACCAGCAGAGACGATGTAACAGCACTAATGAGGGAACTGTTTTTT
CDR3: CATSRDDVTALMRELFF

D: .
J: TRBJ1-1
size: .
V: TRBV19
DNA: TGTGCCAGTAATCGCGGGTTGAACACTGAAGCTTTCTTT
CDR3: CASNRGLNTEAFF

D: .
J: TRBJ1-1
size: .
V: TRBV5-1
DNA: TGCGCCAGCAGCTTGAAGCGGAACACTGAAGCTTTCTTT
CDR3: CASSLKRNTEAFF

D: TRBD1
J: TRBJ1-3
size: .
V: TRBV9
DNA: TGTGCCAGCAGCGACCCCATGGGGACAGGGGGCAATCGACCTGGAAACACCATATATTTT
CDR3: CASSDPMGTGGNRPGNTIYF

D: TRBD1
J: TRBJ1-5
size: once
V: TRBV12-3/TRBV12-4
DNA: TGTGCCAGCAGAGACAGGGGAGCGTTGGCCCAGCATTTT
CDR3: CASRDRGALAQHF

D: .
J: TRBJ1-3
size: .
V: TRBV29-1
DNA: TGCAGCGTTGAAGATGGTCAGGATATCTCTGGAAACACCATATATTTT
CDR3: CSVEDGQDISGNTIYF

D: .
J: TRBJ1-5
size: .
V: TRBV18
DNA: TGTGCCAGCTCACCATCTTCAGGCAATCAGCCCCAGCATTTT
CDR3: CASSPSSGNQPQHF

D: TRBD2
J: TRBJ2-7
size: .
V: TRBV5-6
DNA: TGTGCCAGCAGCAAAGACAGCGGGAGTTCCTACGAGCAGTACTTC
CDR3: CASSKDSGSSYEQYF

D: .
J: TRBJ1-2
size: .
V: TRBV5-8
DNA: TGTGCCAGCGCAACACAGAAATTCTATGGCTACACCTTC
CDR3: CASATQKFYGYTF

D: .
J: TRBJ1-6
size: .
V: TRBV5-6
DNA: TGTGCCAGCAGTACAGGTACCAACAGGGTCCCCCTCCACTTT
CDR3: CASSTGTNRVPLHF

D: .
J: TRBJ1-1
size: .
V: TRBV7-8
DNA: TGTGCCAGCAGCTCCAGGGTATTGAACACTGAAGCTTTCTTT
CDR3: CASSSRVLNTEAFF

D: TRBD1
J: TRBJ1-6
size: .
V: TRBV9
DNA: TGTGCCAGCAGCGTAGTTGACAGGGACCCGAGTTCACCCCTCCACTTT
CDR3: CASSVVDRDPSSPLHF

D: .
J: TRBJ2-5
size: .
V: TRBV7-3
DNA: TGTGCCAGCAGCCCGGGGGGCCACGAAGAGACCCAGTACTTC
CDR3: CASSPGGHEETQYF

D: .
J: TRBJ1-1
size: .
V: TRBV2
DNA: TGTGCCAGCAGTGACCGGCACGGGGGGAACACTGAAGCTTTCTTT
CDR3: CASSDRHGGNTEAFF

D: .
J: TRBJ1-4
size: once
V: TRBV3-1/TRBV3-2
DNA: TGTGCCAGCAGCCAAGTATCAGGGTTTGGAGAAAAACTGTTTTTT
CDR3: CASSQVSGFGEKLFF

D: TRBD1
J: TRBJ1-2
size: .
V: TRBV3-1/TRBV3-2
DNA: TGTGCCAGTAGGGACAGCTCTAACTATGGCTACACCTTC
CDR3: CASRDSSNYGYTF

D: .
J: TRBJ1-4
size: .
V: TRBV5-6
DNA: TGTGCCAGCAGCTTGCAAGGGGTAGACGAAAAACTGTTTTTT
CDR3: CASSLQGVDEKLFF

D: TRBD1
J: TRBJ2-5
size: .
V: TRBV27
DNA: TGTGCCAGCAGTTCCCGCCCTGGGACAGGGGAAGAGACCCAGTACTTC
CDR3: CASSSRPGTGEETQYF

D: TRBD2
J: TRBJ2-1
size: few
V: TRBV7-2
DNA: TGTGCCAGCAGCACGGAGGCGCTAGCGGGGGGGCATGAGCAGTTCTTC
CDR3: CASSTEALAGGHEQFF

D: TRBD1
J: TRBJ1-4
size: .
V: TRBV5-1
DNA: TGCGCCAGCAGCGAGCAGGGGGATGCAACTAATGAAAAACTGTTTTTT
CDR3: CASSEQGDATNEKLFF

D: TRBD1
J: TRBJ1-1
size: .
V: TRBV11-3
DNA: TGTGCCAGCAGCTTGCTGGGACAGACGAACACTGAAGCTTTCTTT
CDR3: CASSLLGQTNTEAFF

D: .
J: TRBJ1-5
size: .
V: TRBV29-1
DNA: TGCAGCGTTGGGACAGCCAATCAGCCCCAGCATTTT
CDR3: CSVGTANQPQHF

D: TRBD2
J: TRBJ2-7
size: few
V: TRBV10-3
DNA: TGTGCCATCAGGACTAGCGGGGGAACCTACGAGCAGTACTTC
CDR3: CAIRTSGGTYEQYF

D: TRBD1
J: TRBJ1-2
size: .
V: TRBV24-1
DNA: TGTGCCACCAGTGGAGGGACAGGGCGCGGCTACACCTTC
CDR3: CATSGGTGRGYTF

D: TRBD2
J: TRBJ2-2
size: .
V: TRBV2
DNA: TGTGCCAGCTGTGTTGCTCTCCTAGCGGGGGGGAACACCGGGGAGCTGTTTTTT
CDR3: CASCVALLAGGNTGELFF

D: .
J: TRBJ2-7
size: few
V: TRBV2
DNA: TGTGCCAGCAGTGAGCAGGGCGAGTTCTACGAGCAGTACTTC
CDR3: CASSEQGEFYEQYF

D: TRBD1
J: TRBJ2-6
size: .
V: TRBV7-3
DNA: TGTGCCAGCAGCTTAAGCGGCGGGTGGCAGGGGGCGTTATCTGGGGCCAACGTCCTGACTTTC
CDR3: CASSLSGGWQGALSGANVLTF

D: TRBD1
J: TRBJ2-3
size: once
V: TRBV11-3
DNA: TGTGCCAGCAGCTTGGGACAGAACCTAAACTCAGATACGCAGTATTTT
CDR3: CASSLGQNLNSDTQYF

D: .
J: TRBJ1-1
size: once
V: TRBV3-1/TRBV3-2
DNA: TGTGCCAGCAGCCAAGTAACGAGGGCATGGACTGAAGCTTTCTTT
CDR3: CASSQVTRAWTEAFF

D: .
J: TRBJ1-1
size: .
V: TRBV5-4
DNA: TGTGCCAGCAGCTTTAAAGGGGGCACTGAAGCTTTCTTT
CDR3: CASSFKGGTEAFF

D: TRBD1
J: TRBJ1-5
size: once
V: TRBV5-5
DNA: TGTGCCAGCAGCTTGGCAGGGGGCCGACAGGATCAGCCCCAGCATTTT
CDR3: CASSLAGGRQDQPQHF

D: .
J: TRBJ1-5
size: .
V: TRBV10-3
DNA: TGTGCCATCAGTGGGGGGACAAATCAGCCCCAGCATTTT
CDR3: CAISGGTNQPQHF

D: TRBD2
J: TRBJ2-3
size: .
V: TRBV3-1/TRBV3-2
DNA: TGTGCCAGCAGCGAGCTAGCGGGAGCAGATACGCAGTATTTT
CDR3: CASSELAGADTQYF

D: TRBD1
J: TRBJ1-3
size: once
V: TRBV27
DNA: TGTGCCAGCAGTCGTAGACAGGGCTACTCTGGAAACACCATATATTTT
CDR3: CASSRRQGYSGNTIYF

D: .
J: TRBJ2-1
size: .
V: TRBV7-9
DNA: TGTGCCAGCAGCTTGTTGGGGGGTGAGCAGTTCTTC
CDR3: CASSLLGGEQFF

D: TRBD1
J: TRBJ1-2
size: .
V: TRBV11-2
DNA: TGTGCCAGCAGCCCTACAGGGGGCGGGAGTTCCTTCACCTTC
CDR3: CASSPTGGGSSFTF

D: .
J: TRBJ2-2
size: .
V: TRBV5-6
DNA: TGTGCCAGCAGCTTGATCAGGGTCCCCGGGGAGCTGTTTTTT
CDR3: CASSLIRVPGELFF